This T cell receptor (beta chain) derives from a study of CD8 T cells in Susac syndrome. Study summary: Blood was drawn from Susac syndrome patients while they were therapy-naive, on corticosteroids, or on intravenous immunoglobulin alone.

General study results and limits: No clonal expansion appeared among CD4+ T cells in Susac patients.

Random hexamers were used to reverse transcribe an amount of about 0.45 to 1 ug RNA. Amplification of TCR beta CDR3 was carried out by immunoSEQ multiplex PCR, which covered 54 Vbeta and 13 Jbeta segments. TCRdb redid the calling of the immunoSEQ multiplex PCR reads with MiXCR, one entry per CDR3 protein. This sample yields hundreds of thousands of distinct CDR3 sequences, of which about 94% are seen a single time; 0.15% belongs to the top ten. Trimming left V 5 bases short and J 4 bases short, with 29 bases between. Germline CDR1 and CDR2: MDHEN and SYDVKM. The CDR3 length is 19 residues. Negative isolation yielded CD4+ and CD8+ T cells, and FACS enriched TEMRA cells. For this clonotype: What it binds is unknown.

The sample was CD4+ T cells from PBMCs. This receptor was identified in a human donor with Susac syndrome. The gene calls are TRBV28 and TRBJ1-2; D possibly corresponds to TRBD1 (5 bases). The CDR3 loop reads CASSPPGTGFGLGSYGYTF. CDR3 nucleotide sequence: TGTGCCAGCAGTCCCCCAGGGACGGGGTTCGGGCTCGGGAGCTATGGCTACACCTTC.